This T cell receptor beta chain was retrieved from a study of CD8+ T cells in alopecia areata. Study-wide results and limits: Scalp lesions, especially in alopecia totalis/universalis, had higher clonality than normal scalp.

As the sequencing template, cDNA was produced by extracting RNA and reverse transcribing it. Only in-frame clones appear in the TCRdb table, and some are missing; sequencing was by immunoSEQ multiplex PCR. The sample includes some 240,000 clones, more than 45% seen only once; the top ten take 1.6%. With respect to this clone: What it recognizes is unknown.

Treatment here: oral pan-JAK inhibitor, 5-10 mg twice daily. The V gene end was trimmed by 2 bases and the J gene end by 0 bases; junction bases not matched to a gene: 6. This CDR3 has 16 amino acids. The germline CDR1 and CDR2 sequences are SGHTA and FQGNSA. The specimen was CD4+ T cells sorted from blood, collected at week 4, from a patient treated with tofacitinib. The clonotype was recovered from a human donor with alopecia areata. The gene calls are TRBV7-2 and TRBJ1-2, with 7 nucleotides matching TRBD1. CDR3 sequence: CASSLPDRRANYGYTF. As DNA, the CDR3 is TGTGCCAGCAGCTTACCGGACAGGAGGGCTAACTATGGCTACACCTTC.